The clone carrying this T cell receptor (beta chain) came up a few times. Its antigen remains unknown. Amplified TCR beta CDR3 regions derived from RNA transcripts. First-round RT-PCR of the TCR CDR3 relied on the HTBI primer set. TCRdb recomputed calls from the multiplex PCR reads with MiXCR, one row per CDR3 protein. Here the sample spans hundreds of thousands of distinct CDR3 sequences, 20% being singletons. The data were taken from a study of T cells in Graves' hyperthyroidism and ophthalmopathy. Study background: The authors collected peripheral blood at initial diagnosis, before any treatment. Study-wide results and limits: Blood also held most thyroid clonotypes expanded beyond 0.001. It was a median around 6 months before onset that the model predicted ophthalmopathy.

The length of the CDR3 is 14 residues. V was clipped by 5 bases and J by 4 bases, with 13 bases between them. CDR1 is MGHRA, CDR2 YSYEKL, per germline. Diagnosis relied on clinical symptoms, serum thyroxine and TRAb, thyroid ultrasound and orbital computed tomography. The rearrangement uses TRBV4-1 and TRBJ2-3; D gene ambiguous. This clonotype originated in a man aged 40-55 years with Graves' ophthalmopathy. Material: blood. The CDR3 DNA reads as TGCGCCAGCAGCAAGGACCAAGGGCCAGATACGCAGTATTTT. Amino acid sequence: CASSKDQGPDTQYF.